This T cell receptor (beta chain) was captured in a study of cytomegalovirus exposure and HLA in healthy donors. Background on the study: Of all 400 or so donors who were genotyped, roughly 81% belonged to the Caucasian-associated ancestry cluster. Regarding the study as a whole: Donors were assumed by presence/absence analyses to have roughly uniform sequencing depth. Reports credit the classifier with highly specific, highly sensitive diagnosis of cytomegalovirus status.

PCR involved 60 Vbeta and 13 Jbeta primers. The table came from immunoSEQ multiplex PCR; TCRdb's copy has only in-frame clones and leaves some out. Its table records fewer than 150,000 clones. As to this clone: Its target is not known.

The CDR3 sequence is 15 residues long. The V gene's germline CDR1 is MNHNS and CDR2 SASEGT. Trimming removed 4 bases at V and 3 bases at J, with 16 bases between. Sequenced sample: PBMCs. This clonotype was sampled from a man aged 18-30 years in good health and CMV-seronegative. The chain has TRBV6-1 and TRBJ2-7; possibly TRBD1 for D (5 bases). CDR3 loop: CASSANVGAIYEQYF. CDR3 nucleotides: TGTGCCAGCAGTGCAAACGTTGGGGCCATCTACGAGCAGTACTTC.